The rows below give T cell receptor beta chains drawn from one sample of a study of Ad26.COV2.S vaccination and SARS-CoV-2 variants. TCRdb keeps only in-frame clones here, not all; method: immunoSEQ multiplex PCR. This sample yields 350,000 to 450,000 clones, of which 87% are seen a single time; more than 3% belongs to the top ten. Source: peripheral blood, taken in a trial of Ad26.COV2.S vaccine versus placebo. The receptors were gathered from a person aged 18-60 years who received the Ad26.COV2.S COVID-19 vaccine or a placebo. Both conserved end residues are part of each CDR3. A D gene is named only where the DNA matches it firmly. Clone size appears in some rows only: once, few, many, or a class for an expanded clone.

>TRBV9|TRBJ2-2|few|.
TGTGCCAGCAGCGTAGTCGCCGGGGAGCTGTTTTTT
CASSVVAGELFF
>TRBV5-1|TRBJ1-1|.|.
TGCGCCAGCAGCGATACAGGGCCAGCTTTCTTT
CASSDTGPAFF
>TRBV3-1/TRBV3-2|TRBJ2-7|.|.
TGTGCCAGCAGCCAAGTAGTTTACGAGCAGTACTTC
CASSQVVYEQYF
>TRBV25-1|TRBJ1-2|.|TRBD1
TGTGCCAGCGGACGGGACAGGGGTGACGGCTACACCTTC
CASGRDRGDGYTF
>TRBV7-6|TRBJ2-1|.|.
TGTGCCAGCAGCTTAGCCGGAGGACAGAACAATGAGCAGTTCTTC
CASSLAGGQNNEQFF
>TRBV19|TRBJ1-6|.|.
TGTGCCAGTAGTACTCGGGACAATTCACCCCTCCACTTT
CASSTRDNSPLHF
>TRBV7-8|TRBJ1-1|.|.
TGTGCCAGCAGCTTAGACAGAGGGAAGAACACTGAAGCTTTCTTT
CASSLDRGKNTEAFF
>TRBV7-2|TRBJ1-4|.|.
TGTGCCAGCAGCACAACAGCGGGCGGCGAAAAACTGTTTTTT
CASSTTAGGEKLFF
>TRBV7-3|TRBJ2-1|.|TRBD2
TGTGCCAGCAGCTTAAAAGCGGGGGTCCTCAATGAGCAGTTCTTC
CASSLKAGVLNEQFF
>TRBV10-3|TRBJ2-1|.|.
TGTGCCATCAGTGACCGGGTCTATGAGCAGTTCTTC
CAISDRVYEQFF
>TRBV9|TRBJ2-5|.|.
TGTGCCAGCAGCGTATTAGGGGCTAAAGGAGAGACCCAGTACTTC
CASSVLGAKGETQYF
>TRBV3-1/TRBV3-2|TRBJ1-3|.|.
TGTGCCAGCAGGGCCACAAGGTACGCTGGAAACACCATATATTTT
CASRATRYAGNTIYF
>TRBV7-2|TRBJ1-3|few|.
TGTGCCAGCAGCTTAGGCTTTTCCGGAAACACCATATATTTT
CASSLGFSGNTIYF
>TRBV5-1|TRBJ1-3|.|.
TGCGCCAGCAGCTCGGGGAGGGGAAGACGCTTCTCTGGAAACACCATATATTTT
CASSSGRGRRFSGNTIYF
>TRBV4-1|TRBJ1-2|once|.
TGCGCCAGCAGCCAAGATAGTATCGGGGGTTGGGGCTACACCTTC
CASSQDSIGGWGYTF
>TRBV4-2|TRBJ2-7|few|.
TGTGCCAGCAGCCAAGAATTGTGGGGGATGGGTTACGAGCAGTACTTC
CASSQELWGMGYEQYF
>TRBV29-1|TRBJ2-3|.|TRBD2
TGCAGCGTTGAAGGGCCCGGGGGGGCTGGCACAGATACGCAGTATTTT
CSVEGPGGAGTDTQYF
>TRBV19|TRBJ2-4|.|.
TGTGCCAGTAGTACCGGACGGACAGACATTCAGTACTTC
CASSTGRTDIQYF
>TRBV15|TRBJ1-1|.|.
TGTGCCACCAGCGGGAACACTGAAGCTTTCTTT
CATSGNTEAFF
>TRBV15|TRBJ1-5|.|.
TGTGCCACCAGCAGAGACCTTATCGACAGGAGAAATCAGCCCCAGCATTTT
CATSRDLIDRRNQPQHF
>TRBV11-2|TRBJ1-1|.|.
TGTGCCAGCAGCTGGCAGGAGTTCCTGTCGAACACTGAAGCTTTCTTT
CASSWQEFLSNTEAFF
>TRBV2|TRBJ1-2|.|.
TGTGCCAGCACGTTCACGTCGATGCCTGGCGGCTACACCTTC
CASTFTSMPGGYTF
>TRBV7-8|TRBJ1-1|once|.
TGTGCCAGCAGCTTACCTCCTTCGCGGCAGATGAACACTGAAGCTTTCTTT
CASSLPPSRQMNTEAFF
>TRBV7-2|TRBJ1-1|.|.
TGTGCCAGCAGCTTAGGGGGGGGCAGGGCAGCCACTGAAGCTTTCTTT
CASSLGGGRAATEAFF
>TRBV10-3|TRBJ2-2|.|.
TGTGCCATCAAAGGAGGGGGAGGGAACACCGGGGAGCTGTTTTTT
CAIKGGGGNTGELFF
>TRBV7-6|TRBJ1-1|.|.
TGTGCCAGCAGCCCCGTCAGTAGTGGAACTGAAGCTTTCTTT
CASSPVSSGTEAFF
>TRBV4-3|TRBJ2-2|.|TRBD2
TGCGCCAGCAGCCAAGTAGCTAGCGGTAACACCGGGGAGCTGTTTTTT
CASSQVASGNTGELFF
>TRBV25-1|TRBJ1-2|.|.
TGTGCCAGCAGTGAATTCGGGGGCAGTAACTATGGCTACACCTTC
CASSEFGGSNYGYTF
>TRBV2|TRBJ1-3|.|.
TGTGCCAGCAGTGAGGGGGTCTACAGAAACACCATATATTTT
CASSEGVYRNTIYF
>TRBV4-3|TRBJ1-3|.|.
TGCGCCAGCAGCCAGCATCAGGGGGGAAACACCATATATTTT
CASSQHQGGNTIYF
>TRBV4-1|TRBJ1-4|.|.
TGCGCCAGCAGCTACGGCCCGTTGGCAGGGAGTGAAAAACTGTTTTTT
CASSYGPLAGSEKLFF
>TRBV20-1|TRBJ2-1|.|.
TGCAGTGCTAGAGTACAGAATGAGCAGTTCTTC
CSARVQNEQFF
>TRBV7-9|TRBJ1-2|once|TRBD1
TGTGCCAGCAGCTTAGCAAGGACAGGGACCAACTATGGCTACACCTTC
CASSLARTGTNYGYTF
>TRBV15|TRBJ1-4|few|.
TGTGCCACCAGCAGGACACACCCAACTAATGAAAAACTGTTTTTT
CATSRTHPTNEKLFF
>TRBV3-1/TRBV3-2|TRBJ2-1|.|TRBD2
TGTGCCAGCAGCCAAGATAAGCTAGCGGGGGGATACAATGAGCAGTTCTTC
CASSQDKLAGGYNEQFF
>TRBV5-4|TRBJ1-2|.|.
TGTGCCAGCAGCTTGGCGCGGGATAGAGGCTACACCTTC
CASSLARDRGYTF